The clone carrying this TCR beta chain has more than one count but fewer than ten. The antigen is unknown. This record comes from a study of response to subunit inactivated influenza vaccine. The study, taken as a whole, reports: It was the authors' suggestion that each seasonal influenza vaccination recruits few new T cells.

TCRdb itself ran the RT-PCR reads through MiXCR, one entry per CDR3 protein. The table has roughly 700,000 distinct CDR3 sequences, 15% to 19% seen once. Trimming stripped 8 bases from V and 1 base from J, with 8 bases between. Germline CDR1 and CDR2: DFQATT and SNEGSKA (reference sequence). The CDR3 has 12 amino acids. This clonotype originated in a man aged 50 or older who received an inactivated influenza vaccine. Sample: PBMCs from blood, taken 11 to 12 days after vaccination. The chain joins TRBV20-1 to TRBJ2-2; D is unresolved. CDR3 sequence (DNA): TGCAGTCCCTCGGGGAACACCGGGGAGCTGTTTTTT. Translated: CSPSGNTGELFF.